Following are 2 T cell receptor beta chains from one sample sequenced in a study of blood T cell repertoires in COVID-19. Profiling relied on immunoSEQ multiplex PCR, and the TCRdb table lists in-frame clones only, not all of them. In the table there are some 69,000 clones, about 88% of which are singletons. The sequencing input was peripheral blood. These receptors originate from a man aged 55 to 70 with acute or convalescent COVID-19.

The CDR3 DNA reads TGTGCCAGCGGAGCGGGGAGTGAGCAGTTCTTC. This translates into CASGAGSEQFF. V and J are TRBV7-3 and TRBJ2-1, with 7 bases identical to TRBD2. This CDR3 has 11 amino acids. Germline V gene lookup returns CDR1 SGHTA and CDR2 FQGTGA. The trim removed 8 bases at V and 9 bases at J, leaving 4 bases unmatched.

This clone was detected a few times. For the CDR3, the DNA is TGTGCCAGCAGCAACCCCCAGGGGGCAGCCACCGGGGAGCTGTTTTTT. Translated, it gives CASSNPQGAATGELFF. The V call is TRBV5-4, the J call TRBJ2-2; TRBD1 matches at 8 bases. The CDR3 runs 16 residues. Germline V gene lookup returns CDR1 SGHNT and CDR2 YYREEE (reference sequence). With 4 bases clipped from V and 4 bases from J, the junction kept 9 bases outside the gene matches.